Given below is one T cell receptor (beta chain) in context. There is no known antigen for this receptor. No per-base quality is available; no much larger clone lies one base away. V and J are truncated by 4 bases and 2 bases respectively, leaving an intervening sequence of 3 bases. The CDR3 spans 12 residues, from the cysteine through the phenylalanine. Only the CDR3 DNA is retained, 36 bases long and in frame from the first base. These data originate in a study of blood T cell repertoires in COVID-19 (dated by TCRdb to 2020 to 2021). About the investigation overall: The collaborator samples originated in the United States, Italy and Spain and spanned the acute and convalescent phases of COVID-19. The prospective study material was composed of cDNA or gDNA derived from T cells, B-cell-depleted T cells, or PBMCs. Deeply sampled blood TCRbeta repertoires from subjects exposed to, actively infected with, or recovered from COVID-19 were included in the dataset. The repertoires were released in a freely available public database intended as a resource for research on the immune response to SARS-CoV-2. The samples were drawn from the first 160 participants of the ongoing ImmuneRACE study and from 1,254 subjects provided by 6 global collaborators. The sample metadata nearly always contained a de-identified subject ID, COVID-19 status, age in years and sex. Where available, HLA class I and class II types were obtained from metadata supplied by the sample provider rather than from assay-based typing.

Collaborating institutions collected whole blood in K2EDTA tubes following their own protocols. Collaborator samples were shipped for TCRbeta analysis as frozen whole blood, isolated PBMCs, or DNA extracted from either sample type. The full study reports these points: Clinical and demographic metadata were provided uncurated, with the amount varying by source and participant.

TCRbeta CDR3 regions were amplified from genomic DNA by means of the immunoSEQ Assay, a bias-controlled multiplex PCR. Regarding the original processing steps: The number of nucleated cells in each sample was estimated from the amplification of reference gene primers within the assay. To quantify the absolute abundance of each unique TCRbeta CDR3 rearrangement, sequence reads were collapsed and filtered. For each sample, productive Simpson clonality was calculated as the square root of Simpson's diversity index over productive rearrangements. TCRdb re-hosts the immuneACCESS table, in-frame sequences only. Its copies lack some clones; in the studies checked, an unresolved V gene accounts for under half of them, and the cause for the rest is not known. V and J calls and clone size are those listed in that table; D and trimming were worked out from the DNA. The table for this sample lists 40,000 to 60,000 clones; 90% of them were counted only once. The top ten constitute 3.5% to 4% of the sample.

The specimen sequenced was peripheral blood. This receptor was taken from a human donor in a cohort sampled during active COVID-19. The rearranged segments are TRBV12-3 or TRBV12-4 and TRBJ2-1; the D gene is unclear. CDR3 protein: CASSSAYNEQFF. The DNA reads TGTGCCAGCAGTTCGGCCTACAATGAGCAGTTCTTC.